This T cell receptor beta chain was documented in a study of tumor and adjacent non-tumor tissue in lung cancer. The overall study: Aged about 31 to 76 years, patients included under 13 men and five or six women with stage I to III disease. Whole-study results and caveats: Compared with tumor, normal lung showed significantly lower TCR diversity.

Three rounds of nested PCR, following a modified ARM-PCR protocol, produced the TCRbeta library. TCRdb reprocessed the multiplex PCR reads via MiXCR and lists one record per CDR3 protein. This repertoire shows about 200,000 distinct CDR3 sequences, 70% to 75% found once; its top ten account for 20% to 25%. Of note for this clonotype: What it binds is unknown. One end of the junction fails to match germline, which may point to a read error.

Germline V gene lookup returns CDR1 MNHEY and CDR2 SVGAGI. This CDR3 has 12 amino acids. No cell sorting was done before RNA was extracted from the tissue. The gene calls are TRBV6-5 and TRBJ1-1; 7 nucleotides match TRBD1. Source material: lung tumor tissue. The receptor was isolated from a man aged 60-69 years with non-small cell lung cancer. The CDR3 region is CVSSSSRGEAFF. As DNA, the CDR3 is TGTGTCAGCAGTTCGTCCAGGGGGGAAGCTTTCTTT.